Below are 32 T cell receptor beta chains sequenced from a single sample in a study of a mutant IDH1 vaccine in newly diagnosed glioma. Method: immunoSEQ multiplex PCR; TCRdb's copy keeps in-frame clones and lacks some. There are around 61,000 clones in the sample; 85% to 90% occur only once, and around 4.4% lies in the top ten. The antigens for these receptors are not known. Sample time point: week 5, during vaccination. Mutant IDH1 20-mer peptide, at 300 ug, made up each vaccine dose, with topical imiquimod. The source was PBMCs, collected from a glioma patient whose treatment included an IDH1 peptide vaccine. These receptors came from a middle-aged woman with glioma.

The chain links TRBV6-5 to TRBJ1-4; no definite D call. V was pared by 6 bases and J by 11 bases, with 10 bases between. Germline V gene lookup returns CDR1 MNHEY and CDR2 SVGAGI. The CDR3 sequence is 11 residues long. The CDR3 DNA sequence: TGTGCCAGCAGCCAGTATGGGAAACTGTTTTTT. This codes for CASSQYGKLFF.

The V gene is TRBV19, the J gene TRBJ1-3; no reliable D call. Germline V gives CDR1 LNHDA, CDR2 SQIVND (reference sequence). CDR3 size: 14 residues. Deletions cut 9 bases from V and 0 bases from J, with 12 bases between. The DNA for the CDR3 is TGTGCCAGCTCGGACGTCAGCTCTGGAAACACCATATATTTT. Protein sequence: CASSDVSSGNTIYF.

The chain combines TRBV19 with TRBJ1-1; 9 nucleotides agree with TRBD1. J was trimmed by 4 bases and V by 3 bases; bases with no gene match: 9. The germline CDR1 and CDR2 sequences are LNHDA and SQIVND (reference sequence). The CDR3 is made up of 16 amino acids. CDR3 in DNA: TGTGCCAGTAGTATCGGGGACAGGGCCGTGGGCACTGAAGCTTTCTTT. Translation: CASSIGDRAVGTEAFF.

The V gene is TRBV27, the J gene TRBJ1-2; possible D gene TRBD1, 5 bases. This CDR3 spans 12 amino acids. Germline-derived CDR1 and CDR2 are MNHEY and SMNVEV (reference sequence). Trimming shortened V by 9 bases and J by 3 bases, and 11 bases separated the two germline ends. The chain's CDR3 is CARPDRHYGYTF. CDR3 DNA sequence: TGTGCCAGGCCCGACAGACACTATGGCTACACCTTC.

The chain couples TRBV5-6 to TRBJ1-2; D is uncertain. CDR1 is SGHDT and CDR2 is YYEEEE in the germline V gene. Trimming stripped 3 bases from V and 7 bases from J, with 28 bases between. The CDR3 sequence is 18 residues long. CDR3 sequence reads: CASSSRWQRRPEESGYTF. The CDR3 DNA reads TGTGCCAGCAGCTCCCGGTGGCAGCGCCGGCCAGAAGAGAGTGGCTACACCTTC.

The chain uses TRBV6-1 and TRBJ1-2; no definite D call. Trimming took 1 base from V and 1 from J, leaving 7 bases between them. Germline V lookup: CDR1 MNHNS, CDR2 SASEGT. This CDR3 is 14 amino acids long. The CDR3 DNA is TGTGCCAGCAGTGAAGGGTACCGTAACTATGGCTACACCTTC. Protein product: CASSEGYRNYGYTF.

The chain combines TRBV23-1 with TRBJ2-7; TRBD1 or TRBD2 may be the D gene (5 bases each). TRBV23-1 is labeled an ORF, and its function is uncertain. Deletions cut 8 bases from V and 3 bases from J, with 17 bases between. There are 14 residues in the CDR3. CDR3 nucleotide sequence: TGCGCCAGCCATCTAGCCCAGGGCTACTACGAGCAGTACTTC. Encoded protein: CASHLAQGYYEQYF.

The CDR3 nucleotides read TGTGCCAGCAGCTTAGACCGGGACTCTGGGGCCAACGTCCTGACTTTC. Its protein is CASSLDRDSGANVLTF. The chain employs TRBV7-3 and TRBJ2-6; tentatively, D is TRBD2 (5 bases). The CDR3 has 16 amino acids. Per germline, CDR1 SGHTA and CDR2 FQGTGA. Trimming cost V 2 bases and J 0 bases, with 8 bases left between them.

This clone was seen only once. The chain combines TRBV11-2 with TRBJ1-2; TRBD1 is a possible D gene (5 bases). This CDR3 is 13 amino acids long. Germline V gene data show CDR1 as SGHAT and CDR2 as FQNNGV. V shed 0 bases and J shed 5 bases, with 7 bases lying between them. CDR3 nucleotides: TGTGCCAGCAGCTTAGAGAGGGGTTATGGCTACACCTTC. Translated: CASSLERGYGYTF.

This clone was counted a few times. The rearrangement joins TRBV7-2 to TRBJ1-3; D might be TRBD1 (5 bases). The CDR3 totals 14 residues. CDR1 is SGHTA, CDR2 FQGNSA, per germline. Deletions cut 3 bases from V and 3 bases from J, with 9 bases between. The CDR3 is CASSLQGGGNTIYF. DNA for the CDR3: TGTGCCAGCAGCTTGCAGGGAGGTGGAAACACCATATATTTT.

The chain is built from TRBV10-3 and TRBJ1-5; maybe TRBD1 (5 bases). With 3 bases removed from V and 5 bases from J, the gap between germline ends came to 17 bases. This CDR3 is 16 amino acids long. Looked up from germline, CDR1 is ENHRY and CDR2 is SYGVKD. The CDR3 coding sequence is TGTGCCATCAGTGACCCCGGGACTCCACGGGATCAGCCCCAGCATTTT. Protein sequence: CAISDPGTPRDQPQHF.

This sequence joins TRBV30 and TRBJ1-2; TRBD1 aligns across 7 bases. Germline assignment: CDR1 GTSNPN and CDR2 SVGIG (reference sequence). This CDR3 contains 13 residues. V lost 2 bases, J lost 4 bases, and 4 bases stayed unmatched. CDR3 region: CAWSIQGSYGYTF. The CDR3 DNA sequence: TGTGCCTGGAGTATACAGGGGAGCTATGGCTACACCTTC.

Of note for this clone: This sample includes further DNA sequences coding for the same CDR3. The chain carries TRBV30 and TRBJ2-5; D unclear. Between the trimmed V and J ends, which lost 2 bases and 2 bases, there was a span of 9 bases. The germline V gene encodes CDR1 GTSNPN and CDR2 SVGIG (reference sequence). CDR3 size: 13 residues. DNA for the CDR3: TGTGCCTGGAGTCCAGGCTATCAAGAGACCCAGTACTTC. Residues: CAWSPGYQETQYF.

V is TRBV6-6 and J is TRBJ1-2, with D maybe TRBD1 (6 bases). V lost 7 bases to trimming and J lost 0 bases, with 18 bases between them. Looked up from germline, CDR1 is MNHNY and CDR2 is SVGAGI (reference sequence). This CDR3 region has 16 residues. As DNA, the CDR3 is TGTGCCAGCAATGGGCGAGGACAGTCCCCTAACTATGGCTACACCTTC. Protein product: CASNGRGQSPNYGYTF.

This chain joins TRBV27 and TRBJ2-3, with 10 bases matching TRBD1. Germline V CDR1 and CDR2: MNHEY, SMNVEV (reference sequence). CDR3 size: 16 residues. J was trimmed by 1 base and V by 6 bases; bases with no gene match: 7. The CDR3 bases are TGTGCCAGCAGCCTTCTTGGGACAGGGGGCACAGATACGCAGTATTTT. It codes for CASSLLGTGGTDTQYF.

The V gene is TRBV30, the J gene TRBJ1-2; the D gene is possibly TRBD1 (5 bases). CDR3 length: 14 residues. Trimming removed 4 bases from V and 1 base from J, with 13 bases in between. Germline V gene data show CDR1 as GTSNPN and CDR2 as SVGIG (reference sequence). In DNA form, the CDR3 reads TGTGCCTGGACGGTCGGGGGATTTAACTATGGCTACACCTTC. Encoded protein: CAWTVGGFNYGYTF.

The chain employs TRBV11-2 and TRBJ1-3; D is perhaps TRBD1 (6 bases). V lost 5 bases, J lost 0 bases, and 11 bases lay in between. This CDR3 has 15 amino acids. The germline V gene encodes CDR1 SGHAT and CDR2 FQNNGV. The CDR3 reads CASSPDSRSGNTIYF. For the CDR3, the DNA is TGTGCCAGCAGCCCGGACAGTCGCTCTGGAAACACCATATATTTT.

The chain has TRBV15 and TRBJ1-2; D is uncertain. The germline CDR1 and CDR2 sequences are LNHNV and YYDKDF (reference sequence). CDR3 length equals 15 residues. V was shortened by 1 base and J by 8 bases, with 17 bases between the two germline ends. CDR3 protein: CATSRVSVRLVGYTF. The DNA of the CDR3 is TGTGCCACCAGCAGAGTCTCAGTTCGGCTTGTCGGCTACACCTTC.

The chain is built from TRBV5-5 and TRBJ1-1; 7 nucleotides align to TRBD1. The CDR3 length is 15 residues. CDR1 is SGHKS, CDR2 YYEKEE, per germline (reference sequence). V was clipped by 1 base and J by 6 bases; unmatched bases: 9. The DNA for the CDR3 is TGTGCCAGCAGCTTGTCGGGACAGAGGAGGCCTGAAGCTTTCTTT. Residues: CASSLSGQRRPEAFF.

The V gene is TRBV4-3, the J gene TRBJ1-5, with a possible D match to TRBD1 (5 bases). Trimming cost V 1 base and J 4 bases, with 8 bases left between them. CDR3 size: 14 residues. Per germline, CDR1 LGHNA and CDR2 YSLEER. The CDR3 reads CASSQGWGNQPQHF. The CDR3 DNA reads as TGCGCCAGCAGCCAAGGGTGGGGGAATCAGCCCCAGCATTTT.

J is TRBJ2-7 and V is TRBV4-1, with D perhaps matching TRBD1 (6 bases). This CDR3 contains 15 residues. Trimming removed 1 base at V and 0 bases at J, with 10 bases between. Germline lookup yields CDR1 MGHRA and CDR2 YSYEKL. The CDR3 loop is CASSQGQGSSYEQYF. CDR3 DNA sequence: TGCGCCAGCAGCCAAGGGCAGGGGAGCTCCTACGAGCAGTACTTC.

This chain links TRBV10-3 with TRBJ2-1; no definite D call. Germline V gives CDR1 ENHRY, CDR2 SYGVKD. V was shortened by 2 bases and J by 6 bases, with 2 bases between the two germline ends. The CDR3 length is 11 residues. CDR3 region: CAISEPNEQFF. The CDR3 nucleotides are TGTGCCATCAGTGAGCCCAATGAGCAGTTCTTC.

In this sample, this clone turned up once. The rearrangement links TRBV7-2 to TRBJ2-1, with TRBD2 as a possible D gene (5 bases). This CDR3 comprises 12 residues. Trimming pared 4 bases from V and 9 bases from J, leaving 10 bases between. Germline V gene sequence: CDR1 SGHTA, CDR2 FQGNSA. As DNA, the CDR3 is TGTGCCAGCAGCTCTCTAGCCGGTGAGCAGTTCTTC. Amino acids: CASSSLAGEQFF.

The gene calls are TRBV2 and TRBJ2-7; 10 positions agree with TRBD2. The CDR3 is 15 residues long. The trim removed 1 base at V and 1 base at J, leaving 1 base unmatched. Germline V lookup: CDR1 SNHLY, CDR2 FYNNEI. The CDR3 spells CASSEETSGSYEQYF. The CDR3 bases are TGTGCCAGCAGTGAAGAGACTAGCGGGTCCTACGAGCAGTACTTC. Filled out from reference TRBV2 and TRBJ2-7, the complete variable domain reads EPEVTQTPSHQVTQMGQEVILRCVPISNHLYFYWYRQILGQKVEFLVSFYNNEISEKSEIFDDQFSVERPDGSNFTLKIRSTKLEDSAMYFCASSEETSGSYEQYFGPGTRLTVT.

V and J are TRBV2 and TRBJ2-7, with 10 positions matching TRBD1. Germline trimming cut 7 bases from V and 7 bases from J; bases unmatched to any gene: 10. Germline V CDR1 and CDR2: SNHLY, FYNNEI. The CDR3 covers 14 residues. The CDR3 protein is CASTRGQGVREQYF. CDR3 nucleotides: TGTGCCAGCACCCGAGGACAGGGGGTGAGGGAGCAGTACTTC.

CDR3 residues: CASSLATGDASPLHF. Written as DNA, the CDR3 is TGCGCCAGCAGCCTCGCGACAGGGGACGCTTCACCCCTCCACTTT. This chain uses TRBV4-3 with TRBJ1-6; 8 positions match TRBD1. Germline CDR1 reads LGHNA; CDR2 reads YSLEER. The V gene end was trimmed by 4 bases and the J gene end by 9 bases; junction bases not matched to a gene: 8. The CDR3 is made up of 15 amino acids.

This chain uses TRBV6-1 with TRBJ1-1; perhaps TRBD1 as D (5 bases). Germline loops: CDR1 MNHNS, CDR2 SASEGT. This CDR3 region has 15 residues. Trimming removed 3 bases at V and 5 bases at J, with 16 bases between. CDR3 loop: CASSDSAGVKTEAFF. Written as DNA, the CDR3 is TGTGCCAGCAGTGACTCGGCGGGGGTAAAAACTGAAGCTTTCTTT.

The chain has TRBV7-2 and TRBJ2-2; D not resolved. This CDR3 region has 14 residues. The germline gives CDR1 SGHTA, CDR2 FQGNSA. The V and J ends lost 5 bases and 4 bases respectively, with 11 bases between them. CDR3 sequence (DNA): TGTGCCAGCAGCCTAACCTTAGTCACCGGGGAGCTGTTTTTT. The encoded protein is CASSLTLVTGELFF.

V is TRBV6-6 and J is TRBJ1-5, with D perhaps TRBD1 (5 bases). The CDR3 spans 13 residues. V dropped 11 bases and J dropped 5 bases, with 16 bases sitting between them. Germline CDR1 is MNHNY and CDR2 is SVGAGI (reference sequence). CDR3 coding DNA: TGTGCCTGCCGGGACGAGTGGGATCAGCCCCAGCATTTT. Protein product: CACRDEWDQPQHF.

V and J are TRBV23-1 and TRBJ2-4, with a possible D match to TRBD2 (7 bases). TRBV23-1 is known as an ORF, though its function is uncertain. V was shortened by 6 bases and J by 0 bases, with 18 bases between the two germline ends. The CDR3 length is 17 residues. CDR3 residues: CASRFNRGAQAKNIQYF. As DNA, the CDR3 is TGCGCCAGCAGGTTCAATCGGGGGGCGCAAGCCAAAAACATTCAGTACTTC.

The rearrangement links TRBV19 to TRBJ2-6; TRBD2 agrees at 11 bases. The germline gives CDR1 LNHDA, CDR2 SQIVND (reference sequence). The junction had 3 bases not matched to a gene; V was cut back by 4 bases and J by 1 base. The CDR3 extends over 17 amino acids. Here the CDR3 DNA reads TGTGCCAGTAGTACAGTAGCGGGAGGGTCTGGGGCCAACGTCCTGACTTTC. Its translation is CASSTVAGGSGANVLTF.

The chain is built from TRBV6-1 and TRBJ2-5; D may be TRBD1 (6 bases). Trimming removed 1 base at V and 5 bases at J, with 11 bases between. This CDR3 contains 14 residues. Germline V gene lookup returns CDR1 MNHNS and CDR2 SASEGT. The CDR3 nucleotides are TGTGCCAGCAGTGAAGGGTTGAGGGGGGAGACCCAGTACTTC. Amino acids: CASSEGLRGETQYF.